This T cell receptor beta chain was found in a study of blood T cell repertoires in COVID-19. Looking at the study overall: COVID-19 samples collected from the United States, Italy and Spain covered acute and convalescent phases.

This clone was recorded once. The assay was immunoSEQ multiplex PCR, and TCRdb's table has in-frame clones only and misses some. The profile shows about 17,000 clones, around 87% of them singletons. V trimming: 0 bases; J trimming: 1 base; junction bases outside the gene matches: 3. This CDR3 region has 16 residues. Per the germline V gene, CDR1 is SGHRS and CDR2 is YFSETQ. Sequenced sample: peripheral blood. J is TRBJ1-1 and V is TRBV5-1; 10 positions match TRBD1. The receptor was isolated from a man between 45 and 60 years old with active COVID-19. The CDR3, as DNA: TGCGCCAGCAGCTTGGAGGGACAGGGGTGGAACACTGAAGCTTTCTTT. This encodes CASSLEGQGWNTEAFF.